The 18 T cell receptor beta chains listed next were all sequenced from one sample in a study of a mutant IDH1 vaccine in newly diagnosed glioma. Clones were read by immunoSEQ multiplex PCR, and TCRdb kept only the in-frame ones, dropping some. The sample has tens of thousands of clones, 79% seen once. For these TCRs, the target antigens are not known. Time point denoted: week 11, during vaccination. The investigators gave 300 ug of mutant IDH1 20-mer peptide in each vaccine dose, together with topical imiquimod. Here the sequenced sample was PBMCs, taken from a glioma patient whose treatment included an IDH1 peptide vaccine. Every receptor here comes from a middle-aged man with glioma.

This chain links TRBV6-1 with TRBJ2-2, with D perhaps matching TRBD1 (6 bases). Trimming took 6 bases from V and 4 from J, leaving 15 bases between them. There are 15 residues in the CDR3. Germline CDR1 reads MNHNS; CDR2 reads SASEGT. The CDR3 bases are TGTGCCAGCAGATTACAGGGCAGGTTCACCGGGGAGCTGTTTTTT. This translates into CASRLQGRFTGELFF.

V usage is TRBV6-9 and J usage is TRBJ1-1; unclear D gene. The CDR3 covers 12 residues. CDR1 MNHGY and CDR2 SVAAGI come from the germline V gene. The V and J ends lost 4 bases and 4 bases respectively, with 7 bases between them. The CDR3 DNA reads as TGTGCCAGCAGTTCGGCAAGCACTGAAGCTTTCTTT. Amino acids: CASSSASTEAFF.

J is TRBJ2-3 and V is TRBV5-5; D is possibly TRBD1 or TRBD2 (5 bases each). The CDR3 is 18 amino acids. The germline V and J ends were trimmed by 0 bases and 0 bases, with 17 bases remaining between them. Per the germline V gene, CDR1 is SGHKS and CDR2 is YYEKEE (reference sequence). The CDR3 DNA follows: TGTGCCAGCAGCTTGGTAGCCCTCGGGACCGGTAGCACAGATACGCAGTATTTT. Translating gives CASSLVALGTGSTDTQYF.

In its sample, this clone was seen once. The chain is built from TRBV7-2 and TRBJ1-6, with D perhaps TRBD1 (5 bases). The germline gives CDR1 SGHTA, CDR2 FQGNSA. The CDR3 has 13 amino acids. Deletions cut 6 bases from V and 9 bases from J, with 12 bases between. CDR3 amino acids: CASSWGQSSPLHF. The CDR3 bases are TGTGCCAGCAGTTGGGGCCAGAGTTCACCCCTCCACTTT.

This chain joins TRBV28 and TRBJ1-5; D not certain. There are 11 residues in the CDR3. Per the germline V gene, CDR1 is MDHEN and CDR2 is SYDVKM. The V and J ends lost 3 bases and 3 bases respectively, with 0 bases between them. CDR3 coding DNA: TGTGCCAGCAGTTTCAATCAGCCCCAGCATTTT. This translates into CASSFNQPQHF.

This rearrangement joins TRBV9 to TRBJ2-3; weak D call: TRBD2 (5 bases). CDR1 and CDR2 (germline): SGDLS, YYNGEE. The CDR3 consists of 15 residues. With 3 bases removed from V and 1 base from J, the gap between germline ends came to 12 bases. CDR3 sequence reads: CASSGTGRGTDTQYF. The CDR3 coding sequence is TGTGCCAGCAGCGGGACTGGACGGGGCACAGATACGCAGTATTTT.

The genes are TRBV2 and TRBJ1-2; D is unclear. Germline assignment: CDR1 SNHLY and CDR2 FYNNEI. V dropped 4 bases and J dropped 4 bases, with 10 bases sitting between them. The CDR3 has 13 amino acids. The DNA of the CDR3 is TGTGCCAGCAGTGGGTACGGATTCTATGGCTACACCTTC. This translates into CASSGYGFYGYTF.

V gene TRBV10-3 combines with J gene TRBJ2-1; TRBD1 aligns across 7 bases. Germline loops: CDR1 ENHRY, CDR2 SYGVKD. This CDR3 is 13 amino acids long. V lost 6 bases to trimming and J lost 5 bases; unmatched junction nucleotides: 4. The DNA for the CDR3 is TGTGCCATCAGCTCGGGACAGAACAATGAGCAGTTCTTC. Encoded protein: CAISSGQNNEQFF.

This clone was recorded a few times. V is TRBV6-5 and J is TRBJ1-1; D is uncertain. Germline lookup yields CDR1 MNHEY and CDR2 SVGAGI. The V and J ends lost 5 bases and 1 base respectively, with 11 bases between them. This CDR3 has 14 amino acids. This CDR3 is CASSADIWNTEAFF. CDR3 in DNA: TGTGCCAGCAGTGCCGATATCTGGAACACTGAAGCTTTCTTT.

This clone occurred a few times. The rearrangement uses TRBV20-1 and TRBJ1-1; D not certain. This CDR3 has 11 amino acids. Germline V gene lookup returns CDR1 DFQATT and CDR2 SNEGSKA (reference sequence). Trimming took off 3 bases at V and 1 base at J, with 3 bases between the two ends. The CDR3 here is CSASGNTEAFF. CDR3 in DNA: TGCAGTGCTAGTGGGAACACTGAAGCTTTCTTT.

The chain recombines TRBV6-1 with TRBJ1-3; 7 bases line up with TRBD1. V lost 5 bases to trimming and J lost 4 bases; unmatched junction nucleotides: 8. Germline lookup yields CDR1 MNHNS and CDR2 SASEGT. The CDR3 is 15 amino acids. The CDR3 bases are TGTGCCAGCAGTAAGGGGCAGGGGGGCGGAAACACCATATATTTT. Protein product: CASSKGQGGGNTIYF.

This chain uses TRBV7-2 with TRBJ2-1; a weak D match, TRBD1 (6 bases). This CDR3 spans 12 amino acids. Trimming removed 5 bases at V and 10 bases at J, with 12 bases between. CDR1 and CDR2 (germline): SGHTA, FQGNSA. CDR3 amino acids: CASSTQGFEQFF. CDR3 sequence (DNA): TGTGCCAGCAGCACACAGGGCTTCGAGCAGTTCTTC.

The V gene is TRBV6-1, the J gene TRBJ2-7, with D tentatively TRBD1 (5 bases). The germline CDR1 and CDR2 sequences are MNHNS and SASEGT. Trimming pared 0 bases from V and 9 bases from J, leaving 18 bases between. The CDR3 length is 15 residues. In DNA, the CDR3 is TGTGCCAGCAGTGAAGCGCCAGGGCGCAAAGCGAGGCAGTACGTC. Translated: CASSEAPGRKARQYV.

This rearrangement joins TRBV6-4 to TRBJ1-2, with a weak D call TRBD1 (5 bases). The CDR3 is made up of 15 amino acids. Germline V gives CDR1 MRHNA, CDR2 SNTAGT. V lost 4 bases and J lost 5, with 17 bases in between. CDR3 sequence (DNA): TGTGCCAGCAGTGGAACAGGCGGGGCACCGTATGGCTACACCTTC. Translating it yields CASSGTGGAPYGYTF.

This chain uses TRBV5-4 with TRBJ2-2, with 11 bases lining up with TRBD2. V dropped 3 bases and J dropped 4; count of bases not matched to a gene: 5. Germline V lookup: CDR1 SGHNT, CDR2 YYREEE (reference sequence). This CDR3 region has 16 residues. CDR3 protein: CASSYPGLAVTGELFF. The CDR3 DNA follows: TGTGCCAGCAGCTACCCGGGACTAGCGGTCACCGGGGAGCTGTTTTTT.

The table lists this clone with a count of one. The chain has TRBV5-8 and TRBJ2-3; D unclear. The V end was cut by 4 bases, the J end by 1 base, with 7 bases between. Germline CDR1 reads SGHTS; CDR2 reads YDEGEE. The CDR3 is 13 residues long. CDR3 region: CASSRWRTDTQYF. DNA of the CDR3: TGTGCCAGCAGCCGGTGGCGCACAGATACGCAGTATTTT.

The rearrangement joins TRBV6-5 to TRBJ2-1, with 8 bases aligning to TRBD1. CDR1 is MNHEY, CDR2 SVGAGI, per germline. Trimming at V came to 6 bases and at J to 3 bases, leaving 7 bases not matched to a gene. The CDR3 spans 15 residues. The DNA for the CDR3 is TGTGCCAGCAGCTCCCCAGGGGGCTTCTACAATGAGCAGTTCTTC. Translating gives CASSSPGGFYNEQFF.

J is TRBJ2-3 and V is TRBV6-5; TRBD1 aligns across 9 bases. Germline V gives CDR1 MNHEY, CDR2 SVGAGI. The CDR3 covers 15 residues. The V gene end was trimmed by 10 bases and the J gene end by 6 bases; junction bases not matched to a gene: 14. This CDR3 reads CAIQAAGTGKDTQYF. Here the CDR3 DNA reads TGTGCCATTCAAGCAGCCGGGACAGGGAAGGATACGCAGTATTTT.